This T cell receptor beta chain stems from a study of T cells in Graves' hyperthyroidism and ophthalmopathy. The CDR3 covers 13 residues. V gave up 2 bases and J gave up 2 bases, with 7 bases separating them. Germline loops: CDR1 SGDLS, CDR2 YYNGEE. Ten or more counts support this clonotype. RNA transcripts provided the source from which TCR beta CDR3 regions were amplified. During a first-round RT-PCR of the TCR CDR3, the HTBI primer set was used. TCRdb passed the multiplex PCR reads through MiXCR, listing each CDR3 protein once. The sample lists roughly 570,000 distinct CDR3 sequences, approximately 14% occurring once.

The specimen was blood. The V call is TRBV9, the J call TRBJ1-1, with no clear D. The sequence was obtained from a woman in her twenties or thirties with Graves' hyperthyroidism. The CDR3 DNA reads as TGTGCCAGCAGCGTGAAAAGTAACACTGAAGCTTTCTTT. It specifies CASSVKSNTEAFF.